Shown below are 12 T cell receptor beta chains from a single sample sequenced in a study of T cells in Graves' hyperthyroidism and ophthalmopathy. RNA transcripts were the template for amplifying TCR beta CDR3 regions. An initial round of RT-PCR targeting the TCR CDR3 relied on the HTBI primer set. Each CDR3 protein is one row after TCRdb ran MiXCR on the multiplex PCR reads. Here the sample spans fewer than 700,000 distinct CDR3 sequences, under 20% being singletons. The sequenced sample consisted of blood. These receptors originate from a woman aged 18-29 years with Graves' ophthalmopathy.

This chain uses TRBV7-6 with TRBJ1-4, with TRBD1 as a possible D gene (5 bases). This CDR3 has 16 residues. Trimming removed 2 bases from V and 5 bases from J, with 15 bases in between. Per the germline V gene, CDR1 is SGHVS and CDR2 is FNYEAQ. The CDR3 is CASSLSSGQGNEKLFF. The DNA for the CDR3 is TGTGCCAGCAGCTTAAGCTCGGGCCAGGGAAATGAAAAACTGTTTTTT. The full variable domain, in which reference TRBV7-6 and TRBJ1-4 provide the parts outside the CDR3, is GAGVSQSPRYKVTKRGQDVALRCDPISGHVSLYWYRQALGQGPEFLTYFNYEAQQDKSGLPNDRFSAERPEGSISTLTIQRTEQRDSAMYRCASSLSSGQGNEKLFFGSGTQLSVL.

Points on this clonotype: One junction end disagrees with the germline gene, perhaps due to a read error. The V and J genes are TRBV2 and TRBJ1-3; D unclear. Germline V gene data show CDR1 as SNHLY and CDR2 as FYNNEI. This CDR3 contains 16 residues. Here the CDR3 reads CAGSVEAGDSGNTIYF. The CDR3 DNA follows: TGTGCCGGCAGTGTCGAGGCAGGTGACTCTGGAAACACCATATATTTT. Looking up the rest from reference TRBV2 and TRBJ1-3 gives the full variable domain: EPEVTQTPSHQVTQMGQEVILRCVPISNHLYFYWYRQILGQKVEFLVSFYNNEISEKSEIFDDQFSVERPDGSNFTLKIRSTKLEDSAMYFCAGSVEAGDSGNTIYFGEGSWLTVV.

This chain links TRBV10-3 with TRBJ1-6; D not certain. CDR1 is ENHRY, CDR2 SYGVKD, per germline. Trimming cost V 8 bases and J 12 bases, with 17 bases left between them. This CDR3 comprises 13 residues. The DNA of the CDR3 is TGTGCCATCGGCGAGGCACAAAGAGAACCCCTCCACTTT. Amino acid sequence: CAIGEAQREPLHF.

This clonotype was found many times. The genes are TRBV5-1 and TRBJ1-5; 12 nucleotides agree with TRBD1. The junction had 7 bases not matched to a gene; V was cut back by 4 bases and J by 2 bases. From germline, CDR1 is SGHRS and CDR2 YFSETQ. This CDR3 has 17 residues. CDR3 nucleotide sequence: TGCGCCAGCAGCCCCGGGACAGGGGGCGGGGGCAATCAGCCCCAGCATTTT. Protein: CASSPGTGGGGNQPQHF.

This clonotype was found many times. Written as DNA, the CDR3 is TGTGCCACCAGCAGAGATCCAGGGACAGGCATCACAGATACGCAGTATTTT. It translates to CATSRDPGTGITDTQYF. This chain joins TRBV15 and TRBJ2-3, with 8 nucleotides matching TRBD1. The CDR3 runs to 17 residues. V lost 0 bases, J lost 2 bases, and 7 bases stayed unmatched. The V gene's germline CDR1 is LNHNV and CDR2 YYDKDF (reference sequence).

This chain uses TRBV5-5 with TRBJ1-1, with 10 bases identical to TRBD1. Losses at the gene ends were 4 bases for V and 3 bases for J; bases not matched to a gene: 12. The germline gives CDR1 SGHKS, CDR2 YYEKEE (reference sequence). CDR3 size: 17 residues. The CDR3 here is CASSPEGQGYKDTEAFF. CDR3 bases: TGTGCCAGCAGCCCGGAGGGACAGGGGTATAAGGACACTGAAGCTTTCTTT. Full variable domain (rest looked up from reference TRBV5-5 and TRBJ1-1): DAGVTQSPTHLIKTRGQQVTLRCSPISGHKSVSWYQQVLGQGPQFIFQYYEKEERGRGNFPDRFSARQFPNYSSELNVNALLLGDSALYLCASSPEGQGYKDTEAFFGQGTRLTVV.

The chain joins TRBV6-1 to TRBJ2-3; D may be TRBD2 (6 bases). CDR3 size: 13 residues. The germline gives CDR1 MNHNS, CDR2 SASEGT. CDR3 in amino acids: CALLAISTDTQYF. CDR3 nucleotide sequence: TGTGCTCTTCTAGCGATTAGCACAGATACGCAGTATTTT.

About this clonotype itself: Just one base apart from a much larger clone, this may be a read error. V usage is TRBV5-1 and J usage is TRBJ1-2; D gene unclear. The CDR3 sequence is 14 residues long. V lost 5 bases and J lost 4, with 15 bases in between. Germline V gives CDR1 SGHRS, CDR2 YFSETQ. The CDR3, as DNA: TGCGCCAGCAGTCCGACTGTCGGTTCCTATGGCTACACCTTC. The encoded protein is CASSPTVGSYGYTF.

The table lists this clonotype with many counts. The chain joins TRBV28 to TRBJ2-1, with 12 bases fitting TRBD2. The trim removed 1 base at V and 7 bases at J, leaving 2 bases unmatched. This CDR3 spans 15 amino acids. CDR1 is MDHEN, CDR2 SYDVKM, per germline. The CDR3 DNA is TGTGCCAGCAGTTTATCAACTAGCGGGGGGAATGAGCAGTTCTTC. It translates to CASSLSTSGGNEQFF. The variable domain in full, completed from reference TRBV28 and TRBJ2-1, reads DVKVTQSSRYLVKRTGEKVFLECVQDMDHENMFWYRQDPGLGLRLIYFSYDVKMKEKGDIPEGYSVSREKKERFSLILESASTNQTSMYLCASSLSTSGGNEQFFGPGTRLTVL.

The sample holds many counts of this clonotype. The chain employs TRBV9 and TRBJ2-5, with 14 bases matching TRBD2. V was clipped by 3 bases and J by 5 bases; unmatched bases: 3. This CDR3 has 15 amino acids. Germline V gene data show CDR1 as SGDLS and CDR2 as YYNGEE. The CDR3 DNA follows: TGTGCCAGCAGCGGGGGGACTAGCGGGAGTGAGACCCAGTACTTC. Its translation: CASSGGTSGSETQYF.

V is TRBV4-2 and J is TRBJ2-5, with 11 bases lining up with TRBD2. CDR1 and CDR2 (germline): LGHNA, YNFKEQ. The V gene end was trimmed by 5 bases and the J gene end by 3 bases; junction bases not matched to a gene: 17. The CDR3 sequence is 19 residues long. The CDR3 region has the DNA TGTGCCAGCAGCTACGGGAGTCAGACTAGCGGGGAAACCAAAGAGACCCAGTACTTC. Translation: CASSYGSQTSGETKETQYF.

The chain recombines TRBV5-1 with TRBJ1-2; perhaps TRBD1 as D (5 bases). There are 13 residues in the CDR3. V dropped 4 bases and J dropped 5 bases, with 12 bases sitting between them. The germline CDR1 and CDR2 sequences are SGHRS and YFSETQ. CDR3 protein: CASSPGGEYGYTF. DNA for the CDR3: TGCGCCAGCAGCCCCGGAGGGGAATATGGCTACACCTTC.